This T cell receptor (beta chain) was sequenced during a study of cytomegalovirus exposure and HLA in healthy donors. Study-wide points: V- and J-gene trimming in TCR beta was tied to a missense DCLRE1C variant by an analysis performed later.

Trimming stripped 1 base from V and 1 base from J, with 7 bases between. The CDR3 is made up of 14 amino acids. The germline CDR1 and CDR2 sequences are SGHTA and FQGNSA. At the time of sampling, donors were nominally healthy, though unrecorded immune exposures were likely. In the PCR, 60 Vbeta and 13 Jbeta primers were used. In the source study's methods: Later reanalysis found approximately 76 million unique TCR beta chains, about 11 million of them shared. The protocol was immunoSEQ multiplex PCR, while the TCRdb copy is restricted to in-frame clones and leaves out a portion. Clone size and the V and J calls come from that table; the DNA yielded D and trimming. Of around 100,000 clones in the sample, around 70% were seen once. With respect to this clone: The antigen remains undetermined.

The sequenced sample consisted of PBMCs. The chain employs TRBV7-2 and TRBJ2-5; D is perhaps TRBD1 (5 bases). The receptor's source is a middle-aged man in good health and CMV-seropositive. CDR3 DNA: TGTGCCAGCAGCTTAGGACAGTTCCAAGAGACCCAGTACTTC. Residues: CASSLGQFQETQYF.